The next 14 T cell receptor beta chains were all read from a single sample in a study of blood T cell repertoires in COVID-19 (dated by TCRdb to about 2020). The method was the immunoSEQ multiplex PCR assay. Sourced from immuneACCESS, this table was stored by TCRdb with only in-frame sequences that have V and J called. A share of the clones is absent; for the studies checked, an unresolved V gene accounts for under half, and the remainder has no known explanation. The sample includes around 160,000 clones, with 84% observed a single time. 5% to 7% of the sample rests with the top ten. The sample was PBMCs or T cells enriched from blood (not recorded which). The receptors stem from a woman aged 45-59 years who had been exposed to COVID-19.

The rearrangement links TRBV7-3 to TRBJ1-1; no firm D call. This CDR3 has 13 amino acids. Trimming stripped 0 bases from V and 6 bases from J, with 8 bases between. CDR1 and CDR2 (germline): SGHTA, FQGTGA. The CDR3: CASSLTGRAEAFF. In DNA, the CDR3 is TGTGCCAGCAGCTTAACAGGGAGAGCTGAAGCTTTCTTT.

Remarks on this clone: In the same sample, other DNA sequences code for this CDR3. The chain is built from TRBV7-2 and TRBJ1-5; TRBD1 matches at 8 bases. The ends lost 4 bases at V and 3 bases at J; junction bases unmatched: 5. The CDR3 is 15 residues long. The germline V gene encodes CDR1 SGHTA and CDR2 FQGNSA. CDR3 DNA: TGTGCCAGCAGCTCTGGACAGGGCGCCAATCAGCCCCAGCATTTT. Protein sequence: CASSSGQGANQPQHF.

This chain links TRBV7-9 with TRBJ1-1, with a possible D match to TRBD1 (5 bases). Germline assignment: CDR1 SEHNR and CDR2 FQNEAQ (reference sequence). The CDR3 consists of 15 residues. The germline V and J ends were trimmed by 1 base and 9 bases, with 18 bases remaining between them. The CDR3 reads CASSLGVGGAPKAFF. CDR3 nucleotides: TGTGCCAGCAGCTTAGGTGTCGGAGGGGCCCCCAAAGCTTTCTTT.

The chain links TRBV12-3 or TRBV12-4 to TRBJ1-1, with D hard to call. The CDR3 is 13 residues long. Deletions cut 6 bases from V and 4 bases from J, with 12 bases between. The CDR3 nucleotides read TGTGCCAGCAGCCGAACCCCTACCACTGAAGCTTTCTTT. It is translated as CASSRTPTTEAFF.

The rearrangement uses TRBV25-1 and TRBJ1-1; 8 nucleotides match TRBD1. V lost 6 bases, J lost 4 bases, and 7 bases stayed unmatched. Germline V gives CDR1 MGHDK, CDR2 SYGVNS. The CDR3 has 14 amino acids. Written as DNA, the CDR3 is TGTGCCAGCAGCGTCAGGGGGCCGGGCACTGAAGCTTTCTTT. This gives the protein CASSVRGPGTEAFF.

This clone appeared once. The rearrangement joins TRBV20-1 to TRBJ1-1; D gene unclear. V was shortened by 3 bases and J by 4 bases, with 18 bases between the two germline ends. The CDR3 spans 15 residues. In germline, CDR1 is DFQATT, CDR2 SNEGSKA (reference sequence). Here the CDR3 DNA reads TGCAGTGCTAGTGTGCCCCCGTCGGGGAGCACTGAAGCTTTCTTT. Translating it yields CSASVPPSGSTEAFF.

For the CDR3, the DNA is TGTGCCAGCAGTCCGCGGGGGACCGTTGAAAAACTGTTTTTT. Translation gives CASSPRGTVEKLFF. The chain is built from TRBV6-2 or TRBV6-3 and TRBJ1-4; D might be TRBD1 (5 bases). This CDR3 has 14 amino acids. Germline V lookup: CDR1 MNHEY, CDR2 SVGEGT. Trimming stripped 5 bases from V and 7 bases from J, with 14 bases between.

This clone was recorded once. This CDR3 is CASSQVPGGPPYEQYF. For the CDR3, the DNA is TGCGCCAGCAGCCAAGTCCCGGGAGGGCCACCCTACGAGCAGTACTTC. The chain joins TRBV4-1 to TRBJ2-7, with 8 bases aligning to TRBD2. Looked up from germline, CDR1 is MGHRA and CDR2 is YSYEKL. The CDR3 is 16 amino acids. J gave up 2 bases and V 1 base, and 7 bases lay outside the gene matches.

In DNA form, the CDR3 reads TGTGCCAGTATCCGGACAGGGGGTTTTGGAAACACCATATATTTT. It translates to CASIRTGGFGNTIYF. The V call is TRBV19, the J call TRBJ1-3, with 10 bases fitting TRBD1. Looked up from germline, CDR1 is LNHDA and CDR2 is SQIVND (reference sequence). Trimming cost V 7 bases and J 3 bases; bases outside gene matches: 6. The CDR3 extends over 15 amino acids.

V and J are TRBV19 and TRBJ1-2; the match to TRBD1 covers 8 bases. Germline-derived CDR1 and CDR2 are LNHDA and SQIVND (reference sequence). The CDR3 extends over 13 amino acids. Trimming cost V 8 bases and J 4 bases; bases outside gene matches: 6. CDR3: CASQAGQGYGYTF. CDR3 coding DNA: TGTGCCAGTCAGGCCGGACAGGGCTATGGCTACACCTTC. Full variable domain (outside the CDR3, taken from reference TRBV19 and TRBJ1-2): DGGITQSPKYLFRKEGQNVTLSCEQNLNHDAMYWYRQDPGQGLRLIYYSQIVNDFQKGDIAEGYSVSREKKESFPLTVTSAQKNPTAFYLCASQAGQGYGYTFGSGTRLTVV.

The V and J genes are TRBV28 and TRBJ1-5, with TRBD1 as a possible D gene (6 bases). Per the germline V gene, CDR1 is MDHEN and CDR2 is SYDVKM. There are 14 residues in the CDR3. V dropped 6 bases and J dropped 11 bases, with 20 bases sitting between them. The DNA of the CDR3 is TGTGCCAGCAGGCGAACAGGGAGGGGGTGGGCCCAGCATTTT. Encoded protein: CASRRTGRGWAQHF. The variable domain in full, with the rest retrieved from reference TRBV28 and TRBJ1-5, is DVKVTQSSRYLVKRTGEKVFLECVQDMDHENMFWYRQDPGLGLRLIYFSYDVKMKEKGDIPEGYSVSREKKERFSLILESASTNQTSMYLCASRRTGRGWAQHFGDGTRLSIL.

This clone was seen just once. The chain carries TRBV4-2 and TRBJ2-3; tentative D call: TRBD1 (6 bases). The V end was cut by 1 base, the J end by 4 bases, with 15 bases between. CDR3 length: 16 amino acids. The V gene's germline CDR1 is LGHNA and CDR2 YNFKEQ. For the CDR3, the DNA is TGTGCCAGCAGCCAAGGTGGACAGCTGGGGGCAGATACGCAGTATTTT. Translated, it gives CASSQGGQLGADTQYF.

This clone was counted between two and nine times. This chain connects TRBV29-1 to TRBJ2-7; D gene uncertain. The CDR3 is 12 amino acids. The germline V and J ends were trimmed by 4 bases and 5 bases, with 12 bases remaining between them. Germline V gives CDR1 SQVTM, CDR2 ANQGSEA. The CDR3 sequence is CSVAEFGNEQYF. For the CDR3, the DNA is TGCAGCGTTGCGGAGTTCGGTAACGAGCAGTACTTC.

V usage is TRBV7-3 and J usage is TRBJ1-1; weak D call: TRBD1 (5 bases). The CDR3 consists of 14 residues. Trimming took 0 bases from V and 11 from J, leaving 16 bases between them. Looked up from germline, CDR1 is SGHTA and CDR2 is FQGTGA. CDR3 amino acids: CASSLTGGREGAFF. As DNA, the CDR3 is TGTGCCAGCAGCTTAACAGGCGGGAGAGAGGGGGCTTTCTTT.